This T cell receptor beta chain derives from a study of STAT3 mutations in large granular lymphocyte leukemia. Study as a whole: Roughly half of the longitudinally sequenced T-LGLL patients carried detectable canonical activating STAT3 mutations. Roughly two fifths of treated T-LGLL patients showed hematologic response to immunosuppression. The study's findings and limits: After therapy, about 35% of the 18 patients switched clonotypes, all new clones STAT3 wild type. Every T-LGLL patient had at least one immunodominant TCRbeta clonotype.

On this clone itself: The antigen remains unidentified.

TCRdb's table, derived via immunoSEQ multiplex PCR, lists solely in-frame clones and lacks some. The data contain 20,000 to 30,000 clones, 85% to 95% of them singletons. The V end lost 0 bases, the J end lost 1 base, and 8 bases lay between the germline ends. There are 14 residues in the CDR3. CDR1 is SGDLS, CDR2 YYNGEE, per germline. The V and J genes are TRBV9 and TRBJ2-7, with no clear D. This clonotype was sampled from a man in his forties with T-cell large granular lymphocyte leukemia. Some clones in this sample may be carry-over from other donors' samples. Material for sequencing was peripheral blood mononuclear cells. In DNA form, the CDR3 reads TGTGCCAGCAGCGTAGATGGGGAATCCTACGAGCAGTACTTC. It is translated as CASSVDGESYEQYF.